The entry below describes one T cell receptor (beta chain). The target antigen is unknown. TCRdb called the RACE reads again in MiXCR, with one record for every CDR3 protein. The table records around 40,000 distinct CDR3 sequences, over 9.5% of them present only once. The data were obtained in a study of human T cells and chemical hapten exposure. For the study at large: Patch testing placed 0.01% DPC on the upper back, with readings at 6 days. The patients were mostly female; they had alopecia areata, totalis or universalis. General study points: Controls formed significantly fewer large CDR3 similarity clusters than expanded TCRs did.

Time point given: patch test 3, about 24 weeks after DPC sensitization. The treatment was: therapeutic diphenylcyclopropenone sensitization with weekly scalp DPC. From whole blood left unfractionated, total RNA was extracted. Blood was collected ahead of every patch test applied. Trimming cost V 8 bases and J 10 bases; bases outside gene matches: 8. The CDR3 has 14 amino acids. Germline V lookup: CDR1 SEHNR, CDR2 FQNEAQ (reference sequence). The chain has TRBV7-9 and TRBJ1-6, with TRBD1 matching 10 bases. This TCR came from a woman between 40 and 50 years old with alopecia areata. Some clones in this sample may be carry-over from other donors' samples. The sample consisted of whole blood, taken in connection with sensitization to the hapten diphenylcyclopropenone (DPC). The CDR3 sequence: CASREDRGRSPLHF. The DNA for the CDR3 is TGTGCCAGCCGAGAGGACAGGGGGAGATCACCCCTCCACTTT.